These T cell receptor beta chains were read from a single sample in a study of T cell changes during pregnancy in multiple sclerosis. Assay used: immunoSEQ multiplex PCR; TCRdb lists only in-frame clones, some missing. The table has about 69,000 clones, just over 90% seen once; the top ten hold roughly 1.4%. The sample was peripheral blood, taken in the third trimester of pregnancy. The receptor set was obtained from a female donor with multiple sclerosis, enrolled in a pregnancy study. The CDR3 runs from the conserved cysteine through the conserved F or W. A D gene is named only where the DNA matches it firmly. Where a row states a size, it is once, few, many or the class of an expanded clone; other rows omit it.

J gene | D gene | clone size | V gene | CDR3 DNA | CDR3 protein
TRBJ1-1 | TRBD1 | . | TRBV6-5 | TGTGCCAGCAGACAAGACAGGGGTTTGAACACTGAAGCTTTCTTT | CASRQDRGLNTEAFF
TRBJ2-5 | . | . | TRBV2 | TGTGCCAGCTCGGGGTATGGGACCCAGTACTTC | CASSGYGTQYF
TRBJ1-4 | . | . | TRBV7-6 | TGTGCCAGCAGCTTAGACTCAACTAATGAAAAACTGTTTTTT | CASSLDSTNEKLFF
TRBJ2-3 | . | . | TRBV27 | TGTGCCAGCAGTTTATCGGGGCAGCGCACAGATACGCAGTATTTT | CASSLSGQRTDTQYF
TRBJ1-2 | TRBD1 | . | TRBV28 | TGTGCCAGCGAAACGACGGGACAGAACTATGGCTACACCTTC | CASETTGQNYGYTF
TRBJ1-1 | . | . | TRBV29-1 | TGCAGCGTTGACCCTTCCGGACAGAACACTGAAGCTTTCTTT | CSVDPSGQNTEAFF
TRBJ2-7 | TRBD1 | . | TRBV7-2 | TGTGCCAGCAGCTTGATGACAGGGACCTACGAGCAGTACTTC | CASSLMTGTYEQYF
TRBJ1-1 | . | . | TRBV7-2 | TGTGCCAGCAGCTTACTTAACACTGAAGCTTTCTTT | CASSLLNTEAFF
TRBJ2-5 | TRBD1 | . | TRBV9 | TGTGCCAGCAGCGTATCCGGGACAGGCGGGGAGACCCAGTACTTC | CASSVSGTGGETQYF
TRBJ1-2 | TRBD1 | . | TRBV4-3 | TGCGCCAGCAGCCAGGAATGGACAGGGTTTAACTATGGCTACACCTTC | CASSQEWTGFNYGYTF
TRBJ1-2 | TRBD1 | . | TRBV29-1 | TGCAGCGTGCAGGGGGGCTATGGCTACACCTTC | CSVQGGYGYTF
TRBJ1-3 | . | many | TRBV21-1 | TGTGCCAGCAGCAACAGGGTGAGAAACACCATATATTTT | CASSNRVRNTIYF
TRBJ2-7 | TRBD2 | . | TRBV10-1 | TGCGCCAGCAGCCGCGGGGGGAGCTCCTACGAGCAGTACTTC | CASSRGGSSYEQYF
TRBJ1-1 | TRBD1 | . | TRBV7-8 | TGTGCCAGCAGTACGACAGGGAGTTTGATAGCTTTCTTT | CASSTTGSLIAFF
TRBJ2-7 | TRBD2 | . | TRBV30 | TGTGCCTGGGCGGCGGGGGTTCTGTACGAGCAGTACTTC | CAWAAGVLYEQYF
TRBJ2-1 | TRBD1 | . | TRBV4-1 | TGCGCCAGCAGCCAATTTGCCGGGACAGACAATGAGCAGTTCTTC | CASSQFAGTDNEQFF
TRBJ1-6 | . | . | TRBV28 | TGTGCCACCGCTATCTCGAGTTCACCCCTCCACTTT | CATAISSSPLHF
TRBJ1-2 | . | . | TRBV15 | TGTGCCACCAGCAGTCTGAGTTATGGCTACACCTTC | CATSSLSYGYTF
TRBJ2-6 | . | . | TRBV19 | TGTGCCAGTAGTATAGGGGACACTCGGAACGTCCTGACTTTC | CASSIGDTRNVLTF
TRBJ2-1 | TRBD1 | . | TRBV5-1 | TGCGCCAGCAGCTTGGCTCGTCTGGGACAGAAGATGCCGACATCCTACAATGAGCAGTTCTTC | CASSLARLGQKMPTSYNEQFF
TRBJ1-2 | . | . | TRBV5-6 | TGTGCCAGCAGCTTGTTTCTTGTCTATGGCTACACCTTC | CASSLFLVYGYTF
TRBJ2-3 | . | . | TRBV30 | TGTGCCTGGAGTGTACAAGGGGGCACAGATACGCAGTATTTT | CAWSVQGGTDTQYF
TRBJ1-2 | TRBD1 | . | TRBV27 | TGTGCCAGCAGGACAGGGGGCTATGGCTACACCTTC | CASRTGGYGYTF
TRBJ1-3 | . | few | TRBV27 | TGTGCCAGCAGTTCCAAATCTGGAAACACCATATATTTT | CASSSKSGNTIYF
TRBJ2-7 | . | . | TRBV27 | TGTGCCAGCAGTTTACGACTAGATCAGGGCGAGCAGTACTTC | CASSLRLDQGEQYF
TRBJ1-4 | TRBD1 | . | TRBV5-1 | TGCGCCAGCAGCTTGGACAGGGGGTTAACTAATGAAAAACTGTTTTTT | CASSLDRGLTNEKLFF
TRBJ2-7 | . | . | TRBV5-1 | TGCGCCAGCAGCGCTCAGGAGGGACCCTACGAGCAGTACTTC | CASSAQEGPYEQYF
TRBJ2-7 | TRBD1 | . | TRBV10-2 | TGCGCCAGCAGTGAACAGGGGTCCTACGAGCAGTACTTC | CASSEQGSYEQYF
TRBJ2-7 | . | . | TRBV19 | TGTGCCAGTCGCGTTTCCTCTGGTGGGGCCTCGAGCTACGAGCAGTACTTC | CASRVSSGGASSYEQYF